This entry lists 18 T cell receptor beta chains sequenced from one sample in a study of T cell repertoires in ileal Crohn's disease. Sequencing was performed with immunoSEQ multiplex PCR; in TCRdb, only in-frame clones are kept and a portion is missing. This sample has approximately 5,700 clones, with roughly 82% found just once. The sequenced sample was ileal tissue. Source of these receptors: an adult with Crohn's disease.

The chain combines TRBV27 with TRBJ2-5; 9 bases are a match to TRBD2. Trimming at V came to 5 bases and at J to 0 bases, leaving 4 bases not matched to a gene. Germline values: CDR1 MNHEY, CDR2 SMNVEV (reference sequence). The CDR3 sequence is 15 residues long. CDR3 region: CASSNGLAYQETQYF. CDR3 nucleotides: TGTGCCAGCAGTAACGGACTAGCGTACCAAGAGACCCAGTACTTC.

This rearrangement joins TRBV27 to TRBJ2-1; 14 bases are shared with TRBD2. The CDR3 runs 14 residues. The germline gives CDR1 MNHEY, CDR2 SMNVEV (reference sequence). V lost 5 bases and J lost 15; bases outside the gene matches: 9. The CDR3 DNA is TGTGCCAGCAGTCTGGGGACTAGCGGGAGAGTGCTGTTCTTC. Translation: CASSLGTSGRVLFF.

This chain joins TRBV6-1 and TRBJ1-5; D is unclear. Germline V lookup: CDR1 MNHNS, CDR2 SASEGT. The CDR3 is made up of 14 amino acids. Trimming left V 4 bases short and J 0 bases short, with 7 bases between. The CDR3 reads CASSGEISNQPQHF. The CDR3 DNA reads as TGTGCCAGCAGTGGGGAGATTAGCAATCAGCCCCAGCATTTT.

The V call is TRBV13, the J call TRBJ1-1; no firm D call. Trimming removed 5 bases at V and 0 bases at J, with 10 bases between. Per germline, CDR1 PRHDT and CDR2 FYEKMQ (reference sequence). The CDR3 length is 14 residues. The CDR3 DNA reads TGTGCCAGCAGCCGCGGGCGATTGAACACTGAAGCTTTCTTT. Its translation is CASSRGRLNTEAFF.

This chain uses TRBV10-3 with TRBJ1-5; D not resolved. CDR3 length: 14 residues. With 8 bases removed from V and 2 bases from J, the gap between germline ends came to 13 bases. CDR1 and CDR2 (germline): ENHRY, SYGVKD. The CDR3 nucleotides read TGTGCCATCTCCGCGGGTGGCGGCAATCAGCCCCAGCATTTT. Translating gives CAISAGGGNQPQHF.

This clone occurred once. CDR3: CASSLVWLDEQFF. CDR3 coding DNA: TGCGCCAGCAGCTTGGTGTGGCTAGATGAGCAGTTCTTC. The chain links TRBV5-1 to TRBJ2-1; no clear D gene. The V gene's germline CDR1 is SGHRS and CDR2 YFSETQ. CDR3 size: 13 residues. Trimming cost V 0 bases and J 8 bases, with 9 bases left between them.

In this sample, this clone turned up a few times. This chain connects TRBV6-1 to TRBJ1-3; possible D gene TRBD1, 6 bases. Trimming stripped 10 bases from V and 3 bases from J, with 10 bases between. The germline CDR1 and CDR2 sequences are MNHNS and SASEGT. The CDR3 runs 12 residues. CDR3: CATGTNGNTIYF. CDR3 nucleotides: TGTGCCACCGGGACAAATGGAAACACCATATATTTT.

The gene calls are TRBV5-1 and TRBJ2-1, with D possibly matching TRBD2 (7 bases). Germline CDR1 SGHRS, CDR2 YFSETQ. V lost 1 base, J lost 5 bases, and 13 bases lay in between. The CDR3 contains 15 residues. This CDR3 reads CASSLYQGTNNEQFF. DNA of the CDR3: TGCGCCAGCAGCTTGTACCAGGGGACTAACAATGAGCAGTTCTTC.

This chain joins TRBV9 and TRBJ1-3; 10 bases are a match to TRBD1. CDR3 size: 17 residues. Trimming at V came to 1 base and at J to 4 bases, leaving 8 bases not matched to a gene. Germline CDR1 SGDLS, CDR2 YYNGEE. The CDR3 coding sequence is TGTGCCAGCAGCGTAACACCGGGACAGGGGTTCGGAAACACCATATATTTT. It encodes CASSVTPGQGFGNTIYF.

The V and J genes are TRBV5-1 and TRBJ2-7; 7 bases match TRBD1. V was clipped by 4 bases and J by 7 bases; unmatched bases: 8. CDR1 and CDR2 from the germline V gene are SGHRS and YFSETQ. This CDR3 contains 13 residues. Written as DNA, the CDR3 is TGCGCCAGCAGCCCAGACAGGGTGGGGGAGCAGTACTTC. Translated, it gives CASSPDRVGEQYF.

V and J are TRBV19 and TRBJ2-1; D remains ambiguous. The V gene's germline CDR1 is LNHDA and CDR2 SQIVND (reference sequence). This CDR3 is built from 14 residues. Trimming shortened V by 3 bases and J by 9 bases, and 15 bases separated the two germline ends. The CDR3 sequence: CASSIFPLSPEQFF. CDR3 DNA: TGTGCCAGTAGTATCTTCCCACTAAGTCCTGAGCAGTTCTTC.

V gene TRBV7-8 combines with J gene TRBJ2-2, with 7 bases aligning to TRBD1. The length of the CDR3 is 16 residues. CDR1 is SGHVS and CDR2 is FQNEAQ in the germline V gene. The V gene end was trimmed by 2 bases and the J gene end by 5 bases; junction bases not matched to a gene: 8. CDR3 coding DNA: TGTGCCAGCAGCTTAAGGGGGCAGCTCGGGACCGGGGAGCTGTTTTTT. This encodes CASSLRGQLGTGELFF.

The V and J genes are TRBV27 and TRBJ2-7, with D tentatively TRBD1 (5 bases). Between the trimmed V and J ends, which lost 6 bases and 5 bases, there was a span of 14 bases. The CDR3 has 13 residues. Germline V gene lookup returns CDR1 MNHEY and CDR2 SMNVEV (reference sequence). Here the CDR3 reads CASSLAGYDEQYF. CDR3 in DNA: TGTGCCAGCAGCCTGGCAGGGTACGACGAGCAGTACTTC.

The CDR3 DNA reads as TGCGCCAGCAGCCAACAAGCGGGTGTTCCCGGGACCCAGTACTTC. Translated, it gives CASSQQAGVPGTQYF. V usage is TRBV4-3 and J usage is TRBJ2-5; D is perhaps TRBD2 (6 bases). Germline V gene lookup returns CDR1 LGHNA and CDR2 YSLEER. CDR3 length: 15 amino acids. The ends were cut back, 2 bases at V and 7 bases at J, with 17 bases in the middle.

This clone was detected only a few times. The rearrangement joins TRBV6-4 to TRBJ2-1, with TRBD2 matching over 8 bases. Unmatched junction bases numbered 4, after V lost 5 bases and J lost 1 base. Germline CDR1 MRHNA, CDR2 SNTAGT. The CDR3 totals 15 residues. Here the CDR3 DNA reads TGTGCCAGCAGTTTTAGCGGGGAATCCTACAATGAGCAGTTCTTC. This codes for CASSFSGESYNEQFF.

The V gene is TRBV5-6, the J gene TRBJ2-5, with D perhaps TRBD1 (5 bases). V dropped 3 bases and J dropped 9 bases, with 15 bases sitting between them. The CDR3 has 13 residues. Germline V gene lookup returns CDR1 SGHDT and CDR2 YYEEEE. The CDR3 protein is CASSSGPVGAQYF. CDR3 coding DNA: TGTGCCAGCAGCTCCGGCCCCGTAGGGGCCCAGTACTTC.

This clone came up once. The rearrangement uses TRBV7-3 and TRBJ2-5; D perhaps matches TRBD1 (6 bases). This CDR3 is built from 14 residues. The germline V and J ends were trimmed by 5 bases and 5 bases, with 15 bases remaining between them. In germline, CDR1 is SGHTA, CDR2 FQGTGA. The CDR3: CASSPTGRGETQYF. In DNA form, the CDR3 reads TGTGCCAGCAGCCCAACAGGGCGAGGGGAGACCCAGTACTTC.

This clone was detected once. CDR3 nucleotides: TGTGCCAGCAGGGACAGAAACACCATATATTTT. Its translation is CASRDRNTIYF. The J gene is TRBJ1-3, the V gene TRBV6-1, with D maybe TRBD1 (5 bases). CDR1 MNHNS and CDR2 SASEGT come from the germline V gene. The V gene lost 6 bases and the J gene lost 5 bases, with 5 bases spanning the gap. The CDR3 is 11 residues long.